Described below is a single T cell receptor (beta chain) sequence and its context. The data belong to a study of cytomegalovirus exposure and HLA in healthy donors. The PCR used 60 Vbeta and 13 Jbeta primers. Under the authors' procedure: Some 11 million of the about 80 million unique TCR beta chains counted in a later analysis were shared. Repertoires were generated with immunoSEQ multiplex PCR, while TCRdb's copy carries only in-frame clones and drops some. The V and J calls and the clone size are those of that table, but D and trimming were determined from the DNA. In the table there are 150,000 to 200,000 clones, approximately 78% of which are singletons. V was trimmed by 4 bases and J by 3 bases, leaving 12 bases between them. The germline gives CDR1 MDHEN, CDR2 SYDVKM. The CDR3 totals 15 residues.

The specimen was PBMCs. The receptor comes from a girl aged 2-10 years in good health and CMV-seropositive. V is TRBV28 and J is TRBJ1-4; D may be TRBD1 (6 bases). The CDR3 region is CASSSQGGANEKLFF. CDR3 nucleotide sequence: TGTGCCAGCAGTTCCCAAGGGGGGGCTAATGAAAAACTGTTTTTT.